This T cell receptor (beta chain) was obtained from a study of T cell repertoires in cytomegalovirus infection. Across the whole study: The public TCR beta signatures pointed to both CMV infection and matching HLA type. Study conclusions and caveats: Summed frequency of shared TCR beta families picked out CMV carriers who also had the relevant HLA. Predominance within the ex vivo response was attributable to HLA-C-restricted CMV-specific TCR beta clonotypes.

In this sample, this clonotype turned up a few times. The antigen is not known. One entry per CDR3 protein results from TCRdb running MiXCR on the reads. Of roughly 990,000 distinct CDR3 sequences listed, around 30% are singletons. CDR1 is SQVTM, CDR2 ANQGSEA, per germline. Trimming stripped 4 bases from V and 6 bases from J, with 12 bases between. This CDR3 region has 13 residues. The chain couples TRBV29-1 to TRBJ1-4; no clear D gene. Source: cultured CD8+ T cells from PBMCs, taken from culture after CMV antigen stimulation. The TCR originated in a human donor in good health (CMV status not recorded). Some clones in this sample may be carry-over from other donors' samples. For the CDR3, the DNA is TGCAGCGTTGCAAGGCCTCCTGATGAAAAACTGTTTTTT. This gives the protein CSVARPPDEKLFF.